This is a list of T cell receptor beta chains from one sample in a study of OX40 agonist ivuxolimab in advanced cancers. Here immunoSEQ multiplex PCR was the method, and the copy in TCRdb shows in-frame clones only, minus some. This sample has about 86,000 clones, with roughly nine tenths found just once. Sequencing was performed on CD4+ or CD8+ T cells sorted from blood, taken in a trial of the OX40 agonist ivuxolimab. These receptors came from an adult with an advanced solid tumor such as melanoma, head and neck, liver or kidney cancer. Both conserved end residues are part of each CDR3. D genes are given only for firm matches. The size entry is marked missing in some rows and otherwise reads once, few, many or a size class.

>.|TRBJ1-2|TRBV18|13|TRBD1
CASSPEGQGSYTF
TGTGCCAGCTCACCAGAAGGACAGGGGAGCTACACCTTC
>.|TRBJ1-1|TRBV20-1|11|.
CSVYLGPSAFF
TGCAGTGTTTACTTGGGGCCCTCAGCTTTCTTT
>.|TRBJ2-7|TRBV6-1|15|.
CASSEGGRGYYEQYF
TGTGCCAGCAGTGAAGGTGGCCGGGGGTATTACGAGCAGTACTTC
>.|TRBJ1-2|TRBV6-5|10|.
CASSEVGYTF
TGTGCCAGCAGTGAAGTTGGCTACACCTTC
>.|TRBJ1-3|TRBV30|12|TRBD1
CAWGTGGNTIYF
TGTGCCTGGGGGACAGGAGGAAACACCATATATTTT
>.|TRBJ2-7|TRBV9|14|.
CASSVGVGGYEQYF
TGTGCCAGCAGCGTAGGGGTCGGTGGGTACGAGCAGTACTTC
>.|TRBJ1-2|TRBV5-4|12|.
CASSLTDYGYTF
TGTGCCAGCAGCTTGACGGATTATGGCTACACCTTC
>few|TRBJ1-3|TRBV6-1|13|.
CASMVSSGNTIYF
TGTGCCAGCATGGTCAGCTCTGGAAACACCATATATTTT
>.|TRBJ2-3|TRBV15|15|TRBD2
CATSQRGSSTDTQYF
TGTGCCACCAGTCAGCGGGGGAGCAGCACAGATACGCAGTATTTT
>.|TRBJ1-3|TRBV4-2|18|.
CASSQESGVLVSGNTIYF
TGTGCCAGCAGCCAAGAATCAGGGGTTTTGGTATCTGGAAACACCATATATTTT
>once|TRBJ2-5|TRBV7-2|15|.
CASSQPPGERETQYF
TGTGCCAGCAGCCAACCACCAGGGGAACGTGAGACCCAGTACTTC
>once|TRBJ1-1|TRBV7-9|11|.
CASSVGAEAFF
TGTGCCAGCAGTGTGGGGGCTGAAGCTTTCTTT
>once|TRBJ2-2|TRBV5-1|16|.
CASSLARQGTTGELFF
TGCGCCAGCAGCTTGGCCCGGCAGGGGACCACCGGGGAGCTGTTTTTT
>.|TRBJ2-1|TRBV5-1|14|.
CASSLVSSYNEQFF
TGCGCCAGCAGCTTGGTGAGCTCCTACAATGAGCAGTTCTTC
>.|TRBJ2-7|TRBV21-1|13|.
CASSKEAGGEQYF
TGTGCCAGCAGCAAAGAGGCAGGAGGGGAGCAGTACTTC
>.|TRBJ2-5|TRBV7-9|13|.
CASSPPARETQYF
TGTGCCAGCAGCCCCCCGGCGAGGGAGACCCAGTACTTC